The T cell receptor beta chain described here comes from a study of T cell repertoires in cytomegalovirus infection. Germline V CDR1 and CDR2: SGHVS, FNYEAQ. V was clipped by 1 base and J by 0 bases; unmatched bases: 10. This CDR3 region has 18 residues. TCRdb redid the calling of the reads with MiXCR, one entry per CDR3 protein. Found here are under 150,000 distinct CDR3 sequences, more than 20% of them singletons; the top ten hold 30% to 35%. This clonotype was seen many times. What it binds is unknown. General observations from the study: Summed public TCR beta family frequency identified CMV carriers bearing the relevant HLA.

The chain couples TRBV7-6 to TRBJ2-3, with 7 nucleotides matching TRBD2. The source is a human donor in good health (CMV status not recorded). Some clones in this sample may be carry-over from other donors' samples. The sample taken for sequencing was PBMCs, sequenced either directly or after in vitro stimulation (not recorded which). As DNA, the CDR3 is TGTGCCAGCAGCTTAGGCTCCCTACTAGCGCAGAGCACAGATACGCAGTATTTT. This encodes CASSLGSLLAQSTDTQYF.